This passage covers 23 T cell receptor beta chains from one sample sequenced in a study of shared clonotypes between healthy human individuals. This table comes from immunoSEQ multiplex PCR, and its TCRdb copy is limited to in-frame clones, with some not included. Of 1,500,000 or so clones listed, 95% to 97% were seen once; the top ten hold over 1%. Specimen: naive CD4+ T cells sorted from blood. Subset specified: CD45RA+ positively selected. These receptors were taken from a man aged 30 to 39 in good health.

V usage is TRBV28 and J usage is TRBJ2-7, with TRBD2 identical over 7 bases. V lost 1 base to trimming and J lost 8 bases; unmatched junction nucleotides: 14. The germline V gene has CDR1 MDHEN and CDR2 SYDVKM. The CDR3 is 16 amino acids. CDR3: CASSLSRTRPRNQQYF. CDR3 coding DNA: TGTGCCAGCAGTTTATCCCGGACTAGGCCCAGAAACCAGCAGTACTTC.

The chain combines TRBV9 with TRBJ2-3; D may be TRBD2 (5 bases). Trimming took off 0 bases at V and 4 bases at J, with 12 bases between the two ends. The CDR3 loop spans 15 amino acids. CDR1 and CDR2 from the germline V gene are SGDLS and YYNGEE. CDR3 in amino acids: CASSVEGSPSDTQYF. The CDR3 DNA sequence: TGTGCCAGCAGCGTAGAAGGGAGTCCCTCAGATACGCAGTATTTT.

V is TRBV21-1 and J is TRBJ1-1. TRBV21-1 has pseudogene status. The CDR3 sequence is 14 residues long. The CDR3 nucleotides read TGTGCCAGCAGCCCCCATGGGGTACGCAGCGGAGCTTTCTTT. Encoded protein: CASSPHGVRSGAFF.

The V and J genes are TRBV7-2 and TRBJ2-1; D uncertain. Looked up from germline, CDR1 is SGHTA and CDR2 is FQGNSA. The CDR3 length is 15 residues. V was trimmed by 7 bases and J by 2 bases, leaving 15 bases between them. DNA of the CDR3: TGTGCCAGCAACCTGGCTGGATCCCCCTACAATGAGCAGTTCTTC. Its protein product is CASNLAGSPYNEQFF. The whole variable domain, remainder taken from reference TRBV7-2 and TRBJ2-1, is GAGVSQSPSNKVTEKGKDVELRCDPISGHTALYWYRQSLGQGLEFLIYFQGNSAPDKSGLPSDRFSAERTGGSVSTLTIQRTQQEDSAVYLCASNLAGSPYNEQFFGPGTRLTVL.

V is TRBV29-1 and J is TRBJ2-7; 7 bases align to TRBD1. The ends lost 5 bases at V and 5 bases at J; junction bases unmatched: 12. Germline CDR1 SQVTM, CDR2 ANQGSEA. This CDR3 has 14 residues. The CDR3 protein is CSVPVEGARDEQYF. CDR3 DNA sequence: TGCAGCGTTCCGGTTGAGGGGGCTCGGGACGAGCAGTACTTC.

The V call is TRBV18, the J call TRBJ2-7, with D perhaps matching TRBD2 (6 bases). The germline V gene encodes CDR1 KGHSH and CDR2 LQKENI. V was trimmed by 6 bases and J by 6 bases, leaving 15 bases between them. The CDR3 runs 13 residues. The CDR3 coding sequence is TGTGCCAGCTCGGGACTGGGGGAATTCGAGCAGTACTTC. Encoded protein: CASSGLGEFEQYF.

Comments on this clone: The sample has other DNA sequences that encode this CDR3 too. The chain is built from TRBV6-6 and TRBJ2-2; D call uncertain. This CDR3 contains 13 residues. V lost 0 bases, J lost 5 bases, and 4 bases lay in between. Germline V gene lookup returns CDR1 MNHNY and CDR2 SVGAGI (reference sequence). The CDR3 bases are TGTGCCAGCAGTTACTCAGGGACCGGGGAGCTGTTTTTT. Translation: CASSYSGTGELFF.

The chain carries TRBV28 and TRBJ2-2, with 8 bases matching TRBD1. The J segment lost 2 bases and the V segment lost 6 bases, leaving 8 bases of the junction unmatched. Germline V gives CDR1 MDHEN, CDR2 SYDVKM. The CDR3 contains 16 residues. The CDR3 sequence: CASSRQGLQNTGELFF. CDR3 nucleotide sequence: TGTGCCAGCAGCCGACAGGGGCTACAAAACACCGGGGAGCTGTTTTTT. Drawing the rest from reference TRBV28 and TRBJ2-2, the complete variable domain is DVKVTQSSRYLVKRTGEKVFLECVQDMDHENMFWYRQDPGLGLRLIYFSYDVKMKEKGDIPEGYSVSREKKERFSLILESASTNQTSMYLCASSRQGLQNTGELFFGEGSRLTVL.

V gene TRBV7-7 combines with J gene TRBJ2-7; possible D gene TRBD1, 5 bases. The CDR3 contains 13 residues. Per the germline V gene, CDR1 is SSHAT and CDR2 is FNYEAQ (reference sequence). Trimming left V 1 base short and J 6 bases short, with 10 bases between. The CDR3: CASSLVRQGEQYF. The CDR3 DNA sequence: TGTGCCAGCAGCTTAGTGCGGCAGGGCGAGCAGTACTTC.

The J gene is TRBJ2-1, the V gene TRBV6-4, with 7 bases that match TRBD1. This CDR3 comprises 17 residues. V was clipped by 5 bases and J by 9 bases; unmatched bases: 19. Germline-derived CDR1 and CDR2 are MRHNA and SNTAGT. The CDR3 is CASSPRAGGQAVGEQFF. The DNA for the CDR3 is TGTGCCAGCAGTCCCAGGGCAGGCGGACAGGCTGTGGGTGAGCAGTTCTTC.

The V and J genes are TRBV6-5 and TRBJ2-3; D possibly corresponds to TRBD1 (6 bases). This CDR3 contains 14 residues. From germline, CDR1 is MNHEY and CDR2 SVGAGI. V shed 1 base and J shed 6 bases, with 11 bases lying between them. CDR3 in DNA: TGTGCCAGCAGTTACTGGGACACGCCGGATACGCAGTATTTT. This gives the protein CASSYWDTPDTQYF.

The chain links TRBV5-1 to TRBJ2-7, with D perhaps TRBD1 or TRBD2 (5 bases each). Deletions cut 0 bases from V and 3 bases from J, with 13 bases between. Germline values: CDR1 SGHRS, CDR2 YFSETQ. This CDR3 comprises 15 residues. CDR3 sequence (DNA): TGCGCCAGCAGCTTGGCCGTCTTGGGGGTCTACGAGCAGTACTTC. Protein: CASSLAVLGVYEQYF.

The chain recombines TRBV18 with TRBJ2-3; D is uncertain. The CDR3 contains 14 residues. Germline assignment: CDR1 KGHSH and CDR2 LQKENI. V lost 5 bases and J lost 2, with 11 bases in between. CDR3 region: CASSYLGDTDTQYF. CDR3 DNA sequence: TGTGCCAGCTCATACCTGGGCGACACAGATACGCAGTATTTT.

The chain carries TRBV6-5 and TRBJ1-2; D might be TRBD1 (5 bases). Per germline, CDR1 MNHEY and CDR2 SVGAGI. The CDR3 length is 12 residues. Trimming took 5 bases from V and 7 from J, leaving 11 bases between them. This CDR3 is CASSTGLGGYTF. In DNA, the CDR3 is TGTGCCAGCAGTACAGGTCTGGGTGGCTACACCTTC.

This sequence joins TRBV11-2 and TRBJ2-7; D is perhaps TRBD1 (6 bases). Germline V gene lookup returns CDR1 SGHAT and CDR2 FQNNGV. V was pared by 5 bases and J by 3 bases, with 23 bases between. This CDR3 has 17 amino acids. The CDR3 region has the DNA TGTGCCAGCAGCCGCCGCAGCAAGGGGGAACTTAACTACGAGCAGTACTTC. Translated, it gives CASSRRSKGELNYEQYF. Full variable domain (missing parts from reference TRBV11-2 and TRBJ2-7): EAGVAQSPRYKIIEKRQSVAFWCNPISGHATLYWYQQILGQGPKLLIQFQNNGVVDDSQLPKDRFSAERLKGVDSTLKIQPAKLEDSAVYLCASSRRSKGELNYEQYFGPGTRLTVT.

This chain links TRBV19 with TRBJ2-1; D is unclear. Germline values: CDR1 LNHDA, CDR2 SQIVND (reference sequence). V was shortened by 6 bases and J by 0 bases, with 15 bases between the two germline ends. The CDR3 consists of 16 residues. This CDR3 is CASSPSELFSYNEQFF. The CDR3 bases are TGTGCCAGTAGCCCGAGTGAATTATTCTCCTACAATGAGCAGTTCTTC. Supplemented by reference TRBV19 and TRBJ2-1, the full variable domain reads DGGITQSPKYLFRKEGQNVTLSCEQNLNHDAMYWYRQDPGQGLRLIYYSQIVNDFQKGDIAEGYSVSREKKESFPLTVTSAQKNPTAFYLCASSPSELFSYNEQFFGPGTRLTVL.

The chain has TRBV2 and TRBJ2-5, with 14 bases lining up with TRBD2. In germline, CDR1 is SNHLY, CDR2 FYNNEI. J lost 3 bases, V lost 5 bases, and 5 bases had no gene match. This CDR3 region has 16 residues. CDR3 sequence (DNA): TGTGCCAGCAGTTGGACTAGCGGGAGGCCCAAAGAGACCCAGTACTTC. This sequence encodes CASSWTSGRPKETQYF.

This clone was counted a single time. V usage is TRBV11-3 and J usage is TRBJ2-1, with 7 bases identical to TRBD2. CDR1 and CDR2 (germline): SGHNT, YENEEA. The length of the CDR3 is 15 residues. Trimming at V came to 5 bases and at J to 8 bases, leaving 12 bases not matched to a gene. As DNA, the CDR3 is TGTGCCAGCAGCCGTGGGGGGGGTCCTTTGTATGAGCAGTTCTTC. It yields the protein CASSRGGGPLYEQFF.

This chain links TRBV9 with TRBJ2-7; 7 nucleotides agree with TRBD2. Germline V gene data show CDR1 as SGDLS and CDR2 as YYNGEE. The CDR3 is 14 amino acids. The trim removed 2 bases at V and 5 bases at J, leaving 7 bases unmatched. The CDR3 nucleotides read TGTGCCAGCAGCGTGACTAGCTCTAACCACGAGCAGTACTTC. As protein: CASSVTSSNHEQYF.

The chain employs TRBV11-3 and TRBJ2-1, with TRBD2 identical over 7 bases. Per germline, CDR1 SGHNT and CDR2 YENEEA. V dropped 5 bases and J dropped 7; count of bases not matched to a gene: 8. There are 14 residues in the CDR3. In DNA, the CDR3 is TGTGCCAGCAGCCAGCGGGACTGGATAAATGAGCAGTTCTTC. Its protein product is CASSQRDWINEQFF.

CDR3 nucleotides: TGTGCCAGCTCACCACTAGGACAGATAGAGACCCAGTACTTC. Amino acids: CASSPLGQIETQYF. This rearrangement joins TRBV18 to TRBJ2-5, with D perhaps matching TRBD1 (6 bases). CDR3 length: 14 amino acids. The V gene's germline CDR1 is KGHSH and CDR2 LQKENI. Trimming removed 1 base from V and 4 bases from J, with 10 bases in between.

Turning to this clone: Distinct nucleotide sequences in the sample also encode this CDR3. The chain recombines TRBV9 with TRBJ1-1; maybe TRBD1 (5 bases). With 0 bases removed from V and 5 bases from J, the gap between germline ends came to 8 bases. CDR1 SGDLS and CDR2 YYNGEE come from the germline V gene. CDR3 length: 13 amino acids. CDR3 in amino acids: CASSVATGTEAFF. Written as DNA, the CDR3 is TGTGCCAGCAGCGTAGCTACAGGAACTGAAGCTTTCTTT.

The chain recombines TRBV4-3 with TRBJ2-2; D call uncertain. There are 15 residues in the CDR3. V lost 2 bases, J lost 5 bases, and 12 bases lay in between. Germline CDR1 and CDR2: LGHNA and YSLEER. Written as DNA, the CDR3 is TGCGCCAGCAGCCAACGCACTATCGTTACCGGGGAGCTGTTTTTT. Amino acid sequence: CASSQRTIVTGELFF.